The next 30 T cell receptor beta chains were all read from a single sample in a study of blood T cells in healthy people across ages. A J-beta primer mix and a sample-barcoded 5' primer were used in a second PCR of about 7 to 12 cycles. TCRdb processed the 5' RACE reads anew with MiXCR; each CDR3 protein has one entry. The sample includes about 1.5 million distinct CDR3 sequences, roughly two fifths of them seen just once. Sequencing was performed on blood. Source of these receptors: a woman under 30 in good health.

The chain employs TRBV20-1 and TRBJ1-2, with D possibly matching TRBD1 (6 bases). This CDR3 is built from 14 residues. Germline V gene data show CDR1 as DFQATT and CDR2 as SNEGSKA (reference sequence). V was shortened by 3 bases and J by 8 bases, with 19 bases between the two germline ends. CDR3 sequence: CSASEGHRVWGYTF. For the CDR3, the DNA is TGCAGTGCTAGCGAGGGACATAGGGTCTGGGGCTACACCTTC.

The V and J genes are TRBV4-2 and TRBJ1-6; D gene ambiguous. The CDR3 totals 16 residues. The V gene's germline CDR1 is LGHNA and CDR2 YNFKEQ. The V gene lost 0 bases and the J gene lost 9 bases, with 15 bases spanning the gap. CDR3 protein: CASSQDTPASGSPLHF. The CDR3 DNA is TGTGCCAGCAGCCAAGATACCCCGGCAAGTGGTTCACCCCTCCACTTT.

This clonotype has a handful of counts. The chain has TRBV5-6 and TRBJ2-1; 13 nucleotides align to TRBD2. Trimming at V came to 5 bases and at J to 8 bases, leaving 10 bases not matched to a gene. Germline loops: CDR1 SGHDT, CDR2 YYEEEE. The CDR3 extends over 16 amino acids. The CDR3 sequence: CASRQTRTSGGDEQFF. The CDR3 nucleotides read TGTGCCAGCAGACAGACAAGGACTAGCGGGGGCGATGAGCAGTTCTTC.

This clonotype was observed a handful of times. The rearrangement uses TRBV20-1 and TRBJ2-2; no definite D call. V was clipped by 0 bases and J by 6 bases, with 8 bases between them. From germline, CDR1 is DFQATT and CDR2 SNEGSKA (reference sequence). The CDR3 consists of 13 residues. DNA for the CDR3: TGCAGTGCTAGAGATAGAGAGTCCGGGGAGCTGTTTTTT. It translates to CSARDRESGELFF.

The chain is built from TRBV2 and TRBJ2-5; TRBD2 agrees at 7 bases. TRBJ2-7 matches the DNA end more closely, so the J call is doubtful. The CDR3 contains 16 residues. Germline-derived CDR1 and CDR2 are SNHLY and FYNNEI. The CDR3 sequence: CASSEDVGWTRYEQYF. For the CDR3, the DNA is TGTGCCAGCAGTGAAGATGTTGGATGGACTAGGTACGAGCAGTACTTC.

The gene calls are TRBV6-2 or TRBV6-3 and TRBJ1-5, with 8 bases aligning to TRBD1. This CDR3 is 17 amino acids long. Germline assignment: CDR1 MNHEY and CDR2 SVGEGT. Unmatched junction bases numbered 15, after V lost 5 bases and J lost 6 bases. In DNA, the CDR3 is TGTGCCAGCAGTCTCTGGACAGGGCCGAGTGTTGGTCAGCCCCAGCATTTT. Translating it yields CASSLWTGPSVGQPQHF.

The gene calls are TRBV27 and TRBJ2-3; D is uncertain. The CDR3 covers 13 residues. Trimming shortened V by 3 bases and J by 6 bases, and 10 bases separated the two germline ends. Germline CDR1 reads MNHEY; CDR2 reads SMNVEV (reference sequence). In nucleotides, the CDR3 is TGTGCCAGCAGTTTCCGTTCAAGGGATACGCAGTATTTT. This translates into CASSFRSRDTQYF.

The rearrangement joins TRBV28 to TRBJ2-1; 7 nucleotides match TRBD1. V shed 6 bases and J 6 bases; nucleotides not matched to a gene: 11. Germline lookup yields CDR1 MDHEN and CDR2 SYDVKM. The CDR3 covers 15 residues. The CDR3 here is CASRPVWDSGNEQFF. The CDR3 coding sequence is TGTGCCAGCAGGCCCGTTTGGGACAGCGGCAATGAGCAGTTCTTC.

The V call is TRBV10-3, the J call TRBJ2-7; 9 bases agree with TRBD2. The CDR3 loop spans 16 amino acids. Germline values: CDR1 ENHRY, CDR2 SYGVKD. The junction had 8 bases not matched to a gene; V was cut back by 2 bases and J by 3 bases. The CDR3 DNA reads TGTGCCATCAGTGAGGGTTGGCGGGGGGGCCGCTACGAGCAGTACTTC. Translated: CAISEGWRGGRYEQYF.

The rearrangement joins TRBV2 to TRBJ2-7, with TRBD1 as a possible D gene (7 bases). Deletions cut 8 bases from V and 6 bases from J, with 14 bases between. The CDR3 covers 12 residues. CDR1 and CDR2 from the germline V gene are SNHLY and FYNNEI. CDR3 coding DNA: TGTGCCAGCTCTCGACAGGGAGGCGAGCAGTACTTC. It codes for CASSRQGGEQYF.

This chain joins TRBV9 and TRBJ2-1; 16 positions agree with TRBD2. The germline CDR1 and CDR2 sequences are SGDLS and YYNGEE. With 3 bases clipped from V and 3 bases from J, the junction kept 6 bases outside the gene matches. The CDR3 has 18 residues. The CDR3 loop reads CASSGSGTSGGDYNEQFF. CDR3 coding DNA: TGTGCCAGCAGCGGGTCCGGGACTAGCGGGGGGGACTACAATGAGCAGTTCTTC.

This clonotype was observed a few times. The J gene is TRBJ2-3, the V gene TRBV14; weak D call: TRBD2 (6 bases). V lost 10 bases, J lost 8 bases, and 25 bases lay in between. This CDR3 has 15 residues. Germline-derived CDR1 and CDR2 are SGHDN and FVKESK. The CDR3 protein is CANMEPVGLGGTQYF. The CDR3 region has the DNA TGTGCCAACATGGAGCCGGTGGGTTTGGGAGGTACGCAGTATTTT.

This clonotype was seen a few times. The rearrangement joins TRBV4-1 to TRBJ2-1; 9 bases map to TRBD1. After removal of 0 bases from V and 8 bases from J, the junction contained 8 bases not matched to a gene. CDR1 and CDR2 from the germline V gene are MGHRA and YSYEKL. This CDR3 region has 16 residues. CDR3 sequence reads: CASSQDRGQGNDEQFF. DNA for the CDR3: TGCGCCAGCAGCCAAGATCGAGGACAGGGGAACGATGAGCAGTTCTTC.

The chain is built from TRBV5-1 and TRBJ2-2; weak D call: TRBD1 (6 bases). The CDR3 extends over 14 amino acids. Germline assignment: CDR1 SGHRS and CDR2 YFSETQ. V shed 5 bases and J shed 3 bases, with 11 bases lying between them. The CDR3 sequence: CASSEQGDTGELFF. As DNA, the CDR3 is TGCGCCAGCAGTGAACAGGGTGACACCGGGGAGCTGTTTTTT. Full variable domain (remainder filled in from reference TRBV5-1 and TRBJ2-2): KAGVTQTPRYLIKTRGQQVTLSCSPISGHRSVSWYQQTPGQGLQFLFEYFSETQRNKGNFPGRFSGRQFSNSRSEMNVSTLELGDSALYLCASSEQGDTGELFFGEGSRLTVL.

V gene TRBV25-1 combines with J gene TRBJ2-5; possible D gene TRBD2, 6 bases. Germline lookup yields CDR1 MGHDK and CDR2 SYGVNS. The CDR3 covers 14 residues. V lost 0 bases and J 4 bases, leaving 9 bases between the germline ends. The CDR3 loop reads CASSEYFGGETQYF. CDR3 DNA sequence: TGTGCCAGCAGTGAATATTTCGGGGGAGAGACCCAGTACTTC.

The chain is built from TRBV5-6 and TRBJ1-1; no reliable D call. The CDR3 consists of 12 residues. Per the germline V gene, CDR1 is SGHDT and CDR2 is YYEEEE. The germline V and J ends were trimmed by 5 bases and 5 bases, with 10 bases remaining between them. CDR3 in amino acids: CASRGGSTEAFF. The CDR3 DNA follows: TGTGCCAGCAGGGGCGGGAGTACTGAAGCTTTCTTT.

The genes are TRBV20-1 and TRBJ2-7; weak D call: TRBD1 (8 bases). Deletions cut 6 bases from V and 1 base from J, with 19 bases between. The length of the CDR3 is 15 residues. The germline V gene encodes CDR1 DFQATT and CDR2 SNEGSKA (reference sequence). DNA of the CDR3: TGCAGTGCCCCCCAGGGGGCTAGCGGTTCCTACGAGCAGTACTTC. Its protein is CSAPQGASGSYEQYF.

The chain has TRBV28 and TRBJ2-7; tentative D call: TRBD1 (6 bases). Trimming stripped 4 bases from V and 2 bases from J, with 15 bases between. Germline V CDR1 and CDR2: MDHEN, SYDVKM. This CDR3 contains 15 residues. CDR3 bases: TGTGCCAGCAGTTCCGCAGGGGTGAGGACCTACGAGCAGTACTTC. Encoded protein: CASSSAGVRTYEQYF.

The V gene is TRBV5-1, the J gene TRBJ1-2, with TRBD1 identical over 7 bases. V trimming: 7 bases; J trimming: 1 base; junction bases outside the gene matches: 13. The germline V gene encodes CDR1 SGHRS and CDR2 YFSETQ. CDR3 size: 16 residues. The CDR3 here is CASRVRGQFYNYGYTF. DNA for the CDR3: TGCGCCAGCCGGGTTCGGGGACAGTTCTATAACTATGGCTACACCTTC.

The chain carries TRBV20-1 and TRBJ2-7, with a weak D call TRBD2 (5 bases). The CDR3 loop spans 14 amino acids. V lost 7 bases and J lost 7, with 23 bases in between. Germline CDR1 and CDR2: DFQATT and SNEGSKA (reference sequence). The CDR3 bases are TGCAGTGTCTTGAGTGGGAGAAGCTTAAGTGAGCAGTACTTC. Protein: CSVLSGRSLSEQYF.

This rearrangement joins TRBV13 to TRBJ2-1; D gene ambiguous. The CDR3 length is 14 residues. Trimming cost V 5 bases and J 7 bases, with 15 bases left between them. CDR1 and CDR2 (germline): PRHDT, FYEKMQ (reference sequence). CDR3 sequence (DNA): TGTGCCAGCAGCCCGCCCACCACAAGTAATGAGCAGTTCTTC. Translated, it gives CASSPPTTSNEQFF.

The CDR3 sequence: CASRGSSGGYNEQFF. For the CDR3, the DNA is TGTGCCAGCAGGGGATCTAGCGGGGGTTACAATGAGCAGTTCTTC. The rearrangement joins TRBV6-6 to TRBJ2-1, with TRBD2 identical over 10 bases. This CDR3 is 15 amino acids long. Germline assignment: CDR1 MNHNY and CDR2 SVGAGI (reference sequence). The junction had 6 bases not matched to a gene; V was cut back by 6 bases and J by 4 bases.

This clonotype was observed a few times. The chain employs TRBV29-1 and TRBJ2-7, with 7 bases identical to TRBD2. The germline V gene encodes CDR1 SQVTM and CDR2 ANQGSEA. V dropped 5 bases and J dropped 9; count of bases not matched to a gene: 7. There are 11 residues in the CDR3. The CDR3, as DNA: TGCAGCGTTCTCACTCGCGGGAGGCAGTACTTC. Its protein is CSVLTRGRQYF.

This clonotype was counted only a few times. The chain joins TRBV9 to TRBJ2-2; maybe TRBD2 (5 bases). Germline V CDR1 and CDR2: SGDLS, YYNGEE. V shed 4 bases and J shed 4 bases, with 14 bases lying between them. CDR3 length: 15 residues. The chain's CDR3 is CASSTASMGTGELFF. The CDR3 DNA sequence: TGTGCCAGCAGCACCGCTAGCATGGGCACCGGGGAGCTGTTTTTT.

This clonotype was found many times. CDR3 residues: CASSFRGGTEAFF. CDR3 nucleotides: TGTGCCAGCAGCTTTAGGGGGGGCACTGAAGCTTTCTTT. The V and J genes are TRBV27 and TRBJ1-1, with D possibly matching TRBD1 (6 bases). Germline loops: CDR1 MNHEY, CDR2 SMNVEV (reference sequence). This CDR3 is 13 amino acids long. Deletions cut 6 bases from V and 4 bases from J, with 12 bases between.

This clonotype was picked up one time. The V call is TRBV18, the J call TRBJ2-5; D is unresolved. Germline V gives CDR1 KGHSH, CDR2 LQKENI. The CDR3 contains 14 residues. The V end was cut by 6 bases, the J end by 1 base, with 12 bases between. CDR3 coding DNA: TGTGCCAGCTCTCAGATGAATTCCCAAGAGACCCAGTACTTC. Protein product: CASSQMNSQETQYF.

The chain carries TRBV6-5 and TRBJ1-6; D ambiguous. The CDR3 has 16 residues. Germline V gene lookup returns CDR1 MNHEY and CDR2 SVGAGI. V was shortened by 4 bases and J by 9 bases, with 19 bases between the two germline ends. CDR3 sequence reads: CASSSQIPNHSSPLHF. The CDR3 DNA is TGTGCCAGCAGTTCCCAGATTCCAAACCACAGTTCACCCCTCCACTTT.

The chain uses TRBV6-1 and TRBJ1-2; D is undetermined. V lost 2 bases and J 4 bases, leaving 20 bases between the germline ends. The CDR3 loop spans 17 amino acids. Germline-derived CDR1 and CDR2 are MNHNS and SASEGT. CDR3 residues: CASSESGIGQTLYGYTF. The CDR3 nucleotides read TGTGCCAGCAGTGAATCTGGAATCGGCCAGACCCTCTATGGCTACACCTTC.

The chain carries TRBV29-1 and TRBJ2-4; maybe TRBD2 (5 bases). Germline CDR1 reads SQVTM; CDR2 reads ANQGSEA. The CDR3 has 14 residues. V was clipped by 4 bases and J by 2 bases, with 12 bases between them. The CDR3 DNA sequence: TGCAGCGTTGCCGTACGGGGTTCCAAAAACATTCAGTACTTC. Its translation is CSVAVRGSKNIQYF. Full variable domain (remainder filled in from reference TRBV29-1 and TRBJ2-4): SAVISQKPSRDICQRGTSLTIQCQVDSQVTMMFWYRQQPGQSLTLIATANQGSEATYESGFVIDKFPISRPNLTFSTLTVSNMSPEDSSIYLCSVAVRGSKNIQYFGAGTRLSVL.

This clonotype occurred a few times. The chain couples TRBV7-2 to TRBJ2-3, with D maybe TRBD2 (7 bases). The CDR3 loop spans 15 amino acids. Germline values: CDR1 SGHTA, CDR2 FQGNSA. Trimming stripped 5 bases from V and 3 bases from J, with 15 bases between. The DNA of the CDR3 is TGTGCCAGCAGCCATCGACGGGGGGCGACAGATACGCAGTATTTT. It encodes CASSHRRGATDTQYF.